This TCR beta chain is from a study of blood T cell repertoires in COVID-19 (dated by TCRdb to 2019 to 2021). Regarding the study in general: Samples from collaborators originated in the United States, Italy and Spain and spanned both the acute and convalescent phases of COVID-19. Subjects who had been exposed to COVID-19, were actively infected with it, or had recovered from it provided the deeply sampled blood TCRbeta repertoires that made up the dataset. The samples were drawn from the first 160 participants of the ongoing ImmuneRACE study and from more than 1,000 subjects provided by 6 global collaborators. Where available, HLA class I and class II types were obtained from metadata supplied by the sample provider rather than from assay-based typing. A de-identified subject ID, COVID-19 status, age in years and sex were almost always included in the sample metadata. The material from the prospective study consisted of cDNA or gDNA derived from T cells, B-cell-depleted T cells, or PBMCs. The repertoires were released in a freely available public database intended as a resource for research on the immune response to SARS-CoV-2. What the study reported, not specific to this receptor: How much clinical and demographic metadata was included differed by source and by participant, and the metadata was provided uncurated.

Each collaborating institution followed its own protocols to collect whole blood in K2EDTA tubes. For TCRbeta analysis, collaborators shipped samples as frozen whole blood, isolated PBMCs, or DNA extracted from either of those sample types. Turning to this clone: The antigen it binds to is not known. Base quality data are lacking; no much larger clone is found one base away. Other nucleotide sequences in the sample specify the same CDR3.

The immunoSEQ Assay, a bias-controlled multiplex PCR, was used to amplify TCRbeta CDR3 regions from genomic DNA. The source study handled its data this way. The number of nucleated cells in each sample was estimated by amplification of reference gene primers within the assay. To quantify the absolute abundance of each unique TCRbeta CDR3 rearrangement, sequence reads were collapsed and filtered. For each sample, productive Simpson clonality was calculated as the square root of Simpson's diversity index across productive rearrangements. What TCRdb holds here is the immuneACCESS table cut down to in-frame rearrangements. Part of the clones is not present; checked against another copy, under half of the missing clones reflect an unresolved V gene, and the others are unexplained. That table gives V, J and clone size, and the DNA gave D and trimming. For this sample there are fewer than 250,000 clones; about nine tenths appear just once. Under 2% of the sample rests with the top ten.

V lost 1 base and J lost 7 bases, and the count of bases not matched to a germline gene is 1. The germline V gene (reference sequence) yields LGHDT for CDR1 and YNNKEL for CDR2. The CDR3 measures 12 amino acids from cysteine to phenylalanine. The read is trimmed to its CDR3 DNA, 36 bases read in frame from base 1. Specimen: peripheral blood. The TCR was taken from a man in his 70s with acute or convalescent COVID-19. The V and J genes are TRBV3-1 (or the pseudogene TRBV3-2) and TRBJ2-7; 7 central nucleotides agree with TRBD2. CDR3 region: CASSQAGREQYF. The DNA is as follows: TGTGCCAGCAGCCAAGCCGGGAGGGAGCAGTACTTC.